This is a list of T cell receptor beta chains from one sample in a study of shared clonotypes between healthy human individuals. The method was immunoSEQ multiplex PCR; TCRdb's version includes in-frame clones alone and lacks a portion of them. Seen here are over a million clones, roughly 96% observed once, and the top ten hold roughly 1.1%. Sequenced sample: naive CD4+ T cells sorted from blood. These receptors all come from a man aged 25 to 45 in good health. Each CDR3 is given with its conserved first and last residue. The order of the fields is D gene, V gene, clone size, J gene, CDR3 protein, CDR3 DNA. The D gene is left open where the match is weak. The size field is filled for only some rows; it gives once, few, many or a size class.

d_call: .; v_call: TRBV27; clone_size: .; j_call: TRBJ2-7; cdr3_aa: CASRTGPEQYF; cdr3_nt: TGTGCCAGCAGGACAGGCCCCGAGCAGTACTTC
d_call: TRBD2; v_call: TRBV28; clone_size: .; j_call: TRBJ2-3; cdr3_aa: CASSLGGGVAGSSTDTQYF; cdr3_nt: TGTGCCAGCAGTTTAGGCGGGGGGGTAGCGGGTAGTTCTACAGATACGCAGTATTTT
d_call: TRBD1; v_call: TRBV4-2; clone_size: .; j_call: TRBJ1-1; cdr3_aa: CASSPGDSLNTEAFF; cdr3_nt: TGTGCCAGCAGCCCGGGGGACAGTTTGAACACTGAAGCTTTCTTT
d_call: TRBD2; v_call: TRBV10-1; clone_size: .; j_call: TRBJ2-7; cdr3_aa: CASSASGGYEQYF; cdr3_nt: TGCGCCAGCAGTGCTAGCGGGGGATACGAGCAGTACTTC
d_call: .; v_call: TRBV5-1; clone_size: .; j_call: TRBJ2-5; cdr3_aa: CASSWTPPGRETQYF; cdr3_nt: TGCGCCAGCAGCTGGACCCCGCCAGGGCGCGAGACCCAGTACTTC
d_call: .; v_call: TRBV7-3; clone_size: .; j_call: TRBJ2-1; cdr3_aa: CASSLAGTKQFF; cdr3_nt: TGTGCCAGCAGCTTAGCGGGGACGAAGCAGTTCTTC
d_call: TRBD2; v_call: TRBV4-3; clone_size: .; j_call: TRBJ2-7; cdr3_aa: CASSPPTERETEQYF; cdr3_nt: TGCGCCAGCAGCCCTCCGACCGAGCGGGAGACCGAGCAGTACTTC
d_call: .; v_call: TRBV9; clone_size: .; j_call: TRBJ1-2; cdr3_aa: CASSVADNYGYTF; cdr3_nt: TGTGCCAGCAGCGTAGCGGACAACTATGGCTACACCTTC
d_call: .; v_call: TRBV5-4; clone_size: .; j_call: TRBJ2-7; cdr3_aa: CASSFSGQGRYEQYF; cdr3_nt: TGTGCCAGCAGCTTTTCGGGGCAAGGGAGATACGAGCAGTACTTC
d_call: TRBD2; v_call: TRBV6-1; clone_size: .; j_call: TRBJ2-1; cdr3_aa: CASSGTSGSDEQFF; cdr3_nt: TGTGCCAGCAGTGGGACTAGCGGGAGCGATGAGCAGTTCTTC
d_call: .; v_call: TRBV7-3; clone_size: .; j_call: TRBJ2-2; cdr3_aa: CASSSTELRNTGELFF; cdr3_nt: TGTGCCAGCAGCTCCACCGAGTTAAGGAACACCGGGGAGCTGTTTTTT
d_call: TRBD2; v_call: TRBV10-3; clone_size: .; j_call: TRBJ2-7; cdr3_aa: CAITPSGVSYEQYF; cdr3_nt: TGTGCCATCACTCCTAGCGGGGTATCCTACGAGCAGTACTTC
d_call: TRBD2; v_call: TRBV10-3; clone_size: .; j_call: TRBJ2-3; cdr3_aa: CAISDPPGLAGFTDTQYF; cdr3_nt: TGTGCCATCAGTGACCCGCCGGGACTAGCGGGTTTCACAGATACGCAGTATTTT
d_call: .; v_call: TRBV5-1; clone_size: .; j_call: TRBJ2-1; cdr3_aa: CASSFRGDPYNEQFF; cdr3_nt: TGCGCCAGCAGCTTCAGGGGGGATCCCTACAATGAGCAGTTCTTC
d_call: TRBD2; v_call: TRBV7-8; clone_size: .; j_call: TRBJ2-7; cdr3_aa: CASSRGTSIYEQYF; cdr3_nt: TGTGCCAGCAGCAGGGGGACTAGCATCTACGAGCAGTACTTC
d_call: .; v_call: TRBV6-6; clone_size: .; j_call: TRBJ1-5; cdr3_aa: CASSYSGLNGQPQHF; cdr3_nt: TGTGCCAGCAGTTACTCCGGTCTAAATGGTCAGCCCCAGCATTTT
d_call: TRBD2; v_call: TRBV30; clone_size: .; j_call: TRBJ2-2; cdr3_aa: CAWSLSGRGAGKLFF; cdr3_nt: TGTGCCTGGAGCCTTAGCGGGAGGGGGGCCGGAAAGCTGTTTTTT
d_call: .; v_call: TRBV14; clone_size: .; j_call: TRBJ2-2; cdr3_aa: CASSPLQRLNTGELFF; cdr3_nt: TGTGCCAGCAGCCCCTTACAACGGTTGAACACCGGGGAGCTGTTTTTT
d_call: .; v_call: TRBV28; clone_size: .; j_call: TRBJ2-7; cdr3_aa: CASSLVAVSYEQYF; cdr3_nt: TGTGCCAGCAGTTTGGTAGCCGTCTCCTACGAGCAGTACTTC
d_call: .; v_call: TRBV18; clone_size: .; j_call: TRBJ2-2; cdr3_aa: CASSPLANTGELFF; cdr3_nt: TGTGCCAGCTCACCCCTGGCGAACACCGGGGAGCTGTTTTTT
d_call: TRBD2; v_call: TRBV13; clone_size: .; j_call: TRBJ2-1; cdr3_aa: CASSTRILAVGTYNEQFF; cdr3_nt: TGTGCCAGCAGCACACGTATTCTAGCGGTGGGGACCTACAATGAGCAGTTCTTC
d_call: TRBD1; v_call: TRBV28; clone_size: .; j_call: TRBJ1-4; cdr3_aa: CASSLLQGASEKLFF; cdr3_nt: TGTGCCAGCAGTTTATTACAGGGGGCCAGTGAAAAACTGTTTTTT
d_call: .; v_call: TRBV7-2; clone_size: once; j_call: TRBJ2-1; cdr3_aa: CASAEGTYNEQFF; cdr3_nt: TGTGCCAGCGCGGAGGGGACCTACAATGAGCAGTTCTTC
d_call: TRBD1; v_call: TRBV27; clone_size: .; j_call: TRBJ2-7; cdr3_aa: CASSRTTLDRSLGEQYF; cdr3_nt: TGTGCCAGCAGTCGGACCACCTTGGACAGGTCTTTGGGGGAGCAGTACTTC
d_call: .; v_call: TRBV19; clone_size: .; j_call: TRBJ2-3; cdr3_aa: CASSRTQRTDTQYF; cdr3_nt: TGTGCCAGTAGCCGGACACAACGGACAGATACGCAGTATTTT
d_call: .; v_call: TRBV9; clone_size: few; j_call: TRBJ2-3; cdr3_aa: CASSSLQGVGTDTQYF; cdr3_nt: TGTGCCAGCAGCAGCCTCCAGGGCGTGGGCACAGATACGCAGTATTTT
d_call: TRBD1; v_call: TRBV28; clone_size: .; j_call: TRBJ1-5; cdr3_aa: CASSPDRVQPQHF; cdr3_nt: TGTGCCAGCAGTCCGGACAGGGTTCAGCCCCAGCATTTT
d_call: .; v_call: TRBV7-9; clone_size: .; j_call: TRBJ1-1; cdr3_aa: CASSLSGTTGIEAFF; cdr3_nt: TGTGCCAGCAGCTTATCCGGGACAACAGGGATCGAGGCTTTCTTT
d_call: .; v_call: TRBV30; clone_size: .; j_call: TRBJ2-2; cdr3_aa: CAWKGSERAGELFF; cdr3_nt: TGTGCCTGGAAGGGAAGTGAACGGGCCGGGGAGCTGTTTTTT
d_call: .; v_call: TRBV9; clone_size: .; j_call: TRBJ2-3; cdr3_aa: CASSVASSTDTQYF; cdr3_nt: TGTGCCAGCAGCGTAGCGTCGAGCACAGATACGCAGTATTTT
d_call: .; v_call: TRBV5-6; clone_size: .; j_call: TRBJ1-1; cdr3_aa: CASSLPQGSAEAFF; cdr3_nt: TGTGCCAGCAGCTTGCCACAGGGTAGCGCTGAAGCTTTCTTT
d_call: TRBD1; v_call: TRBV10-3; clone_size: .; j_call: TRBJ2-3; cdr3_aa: CAISGLGAQGAETDTQYF; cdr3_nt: TGTGCCATCAGTGGGTTAGGGGCACAGGGGGCAGAGACAGATACGCAGTATTTT
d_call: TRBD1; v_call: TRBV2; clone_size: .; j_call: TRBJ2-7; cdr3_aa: CASSVRFRVTGDNEQYF; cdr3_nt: TGTGCCAGCAGTGTTAGGTTTAGAGTGACAGGGGATAACGAGCAGTACTTC
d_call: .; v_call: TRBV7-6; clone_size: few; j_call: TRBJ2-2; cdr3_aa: CASSPNMNTGELFF; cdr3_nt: TGTGCCAGCAGCCCGAATATGAACACCGGGGAGCTGTTTTTT
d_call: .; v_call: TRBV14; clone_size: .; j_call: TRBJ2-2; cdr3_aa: CASSQVRRGELFF; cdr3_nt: TGTGCCAGCAGCCAGGTCCGGCGTGGGGAGCTGTTTTTT
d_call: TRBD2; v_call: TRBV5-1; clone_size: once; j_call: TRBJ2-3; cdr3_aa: CASSLDPASGGTDTQYF; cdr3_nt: TGCGCCAGCAGCTTGGATCCCGCTAGCGGGGGAACAGATACGCAGTATTTT
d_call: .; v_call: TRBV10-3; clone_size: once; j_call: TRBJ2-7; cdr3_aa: CATAITQTRYF; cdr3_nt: TGTGCCACCGCAATAACACAGACCCGGTACTTC
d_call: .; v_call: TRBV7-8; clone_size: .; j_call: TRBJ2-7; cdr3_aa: CASRKTSYSWEQYF; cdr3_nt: TGTGCCAGCAGGAAAACTAGTTACTCTTGGGAGCAGTACTTC
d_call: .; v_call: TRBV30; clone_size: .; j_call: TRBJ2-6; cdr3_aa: CACEGAGANVLTF; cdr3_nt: TGTGCCTGCGAGGGAGCTGGGGCCAACGTCCTGACTTTC
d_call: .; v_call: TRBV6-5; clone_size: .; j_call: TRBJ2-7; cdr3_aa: CASSPLTHYEQYF; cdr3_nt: TGTGCCAGCAGTCCCCTCACCCACTACGAGCAGTACTTC
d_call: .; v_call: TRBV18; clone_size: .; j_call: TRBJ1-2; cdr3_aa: CASSQEGLRYGYTF; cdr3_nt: TGTGCCAGCTCACAGGAGGGGCTTCGCTATGGCTACACCTTC
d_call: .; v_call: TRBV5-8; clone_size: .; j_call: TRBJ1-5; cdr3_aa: CASSPIRVSNQPQHF; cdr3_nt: TGTGCCAGCAGCCCAATCCGGGTTAGCAATCAGCCCCAGCATTTT
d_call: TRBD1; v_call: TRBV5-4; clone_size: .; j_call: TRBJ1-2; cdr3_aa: CASRPDRGPWGYTF; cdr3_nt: TGTGCCAGCAGACCAGACAGGGGACCATGGGGCTACACCTTC
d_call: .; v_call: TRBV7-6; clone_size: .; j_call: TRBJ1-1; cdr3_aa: CASSLVGPDTEAFF; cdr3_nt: TGTGCCAGCAGCTTAGTCGGGCCTGACACTGAAGCTTTCTTT
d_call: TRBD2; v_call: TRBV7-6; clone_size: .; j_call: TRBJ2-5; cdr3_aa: CASSLDWREGGETQYF; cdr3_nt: TGTGCCAGCAGCTTAGATTGGCGGGAGGGAGGGGAGACCCAGTACTTC
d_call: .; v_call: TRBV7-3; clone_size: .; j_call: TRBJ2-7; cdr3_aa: CASSYSSSSYEQYF; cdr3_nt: TGTGCCAGCAGCTATAGTTCCAGCTCCTACGAGCAGTACTTC
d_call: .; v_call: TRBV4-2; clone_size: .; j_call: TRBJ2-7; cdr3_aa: CASSTGRAYYEQYF; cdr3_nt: TGTGCCAGCAGTACGGGCCGGGCCTACTACGAGCAGTACTTC
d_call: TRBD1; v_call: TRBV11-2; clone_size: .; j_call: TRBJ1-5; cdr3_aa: CASSFGTGQSQHF; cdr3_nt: TGTGCCAGCAGCTTCGGGACAGGTCAGTCACAGCATTTT
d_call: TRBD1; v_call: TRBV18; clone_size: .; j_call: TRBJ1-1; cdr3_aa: CASSPRLPGGTGNTEAFF; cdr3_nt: TGTGCCAGCTCACCACGACTCCCGGGAGGGACAGGGAACACTGAAGCTTTCTTT
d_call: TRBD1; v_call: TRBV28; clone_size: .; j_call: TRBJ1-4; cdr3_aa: CASSLYRGRSEKLFF; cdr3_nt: TGTGCCAGCAGTCTATACAGGGGAAGGAGTGAAAAACTGTTTTTT
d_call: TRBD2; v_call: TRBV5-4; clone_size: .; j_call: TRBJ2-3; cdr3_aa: CASSIGTSGMSDTQYF; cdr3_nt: TGTGCCAGCAGCATCGGGACTAGCGGGATGTCAGATACGCAGTATTTT
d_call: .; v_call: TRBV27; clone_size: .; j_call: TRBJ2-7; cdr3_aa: CASSTQVSSDYEQYF; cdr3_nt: TGTGCCAGCAGTACACAGGTCAGTTCGGACTACGAGCAGTACTTC
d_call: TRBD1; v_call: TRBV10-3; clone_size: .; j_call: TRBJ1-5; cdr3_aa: CAISDIGQGRPQHF; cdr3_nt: TGTGCCATCAGTGATATAGGACAGGGAAGGCCCCAGCATTTT
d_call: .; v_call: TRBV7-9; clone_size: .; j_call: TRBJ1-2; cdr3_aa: CASSLLGGNLHGYTF; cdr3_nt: TGTGCCAGCAGCTTACTTGGGGGAAATTTGCATGGCTACACCTTC
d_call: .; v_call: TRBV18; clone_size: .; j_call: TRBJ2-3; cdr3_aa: CASSPVVATIPDTQYF; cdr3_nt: TGTGCCAGCTCACCAGTAGTAGCGACAATCCCAGATACGCAGTATTTT
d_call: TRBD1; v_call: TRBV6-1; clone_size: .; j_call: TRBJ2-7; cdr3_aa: CASRVTGGYEQYF; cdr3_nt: TGTGCCAGCAGAGTCACAGGGGGCTACGAGCAGTACTTC
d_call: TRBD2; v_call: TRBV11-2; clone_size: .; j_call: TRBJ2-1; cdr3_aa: CASSLGTSGNNEQFF; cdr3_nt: TGTGCCAGCAGCTTAGGGACTAGCGGTAACAATGAGCAGTTCTTC
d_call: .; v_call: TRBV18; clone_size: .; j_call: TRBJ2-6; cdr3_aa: CASSLKNSGANVLTF; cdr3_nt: TGTGCCAGCTCCCTCAAGAACTCTGGGGCCAACGTCCTGACTTTC